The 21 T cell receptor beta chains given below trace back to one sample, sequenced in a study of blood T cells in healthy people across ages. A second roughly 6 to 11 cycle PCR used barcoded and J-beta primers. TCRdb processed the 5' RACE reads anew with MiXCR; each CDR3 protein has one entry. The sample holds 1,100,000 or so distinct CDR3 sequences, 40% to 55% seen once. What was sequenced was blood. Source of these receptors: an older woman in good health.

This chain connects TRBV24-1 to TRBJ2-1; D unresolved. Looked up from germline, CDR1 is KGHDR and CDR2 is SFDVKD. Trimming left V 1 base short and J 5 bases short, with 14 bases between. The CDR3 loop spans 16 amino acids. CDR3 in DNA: TGTGCCACCAGTGATTTTTCAGTTTCGGGTAACAATGAGCAGTTCTTC. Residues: CATSDFSVSGNNEQFF.

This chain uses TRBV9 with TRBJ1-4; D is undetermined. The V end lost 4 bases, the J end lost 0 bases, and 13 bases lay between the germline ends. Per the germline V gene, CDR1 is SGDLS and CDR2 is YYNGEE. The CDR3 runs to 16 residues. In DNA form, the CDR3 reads TGTGCCAGCAGCCCCTCGGCGGCCCCAACTAATGAAAAACTGTTTTTT. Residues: CASSPSAAPTNEKLFF. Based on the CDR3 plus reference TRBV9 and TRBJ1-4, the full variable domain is DSGVTQTPKHLITATGQRVTLRCSPRSGDLSVYWYQQSLDQGLQFLIQYYNGEERAKGNILERFSAQQFPDLHSELNLSSLELGDSALYFCASSPSAAPTNEKLFFGSGTQLSVL.

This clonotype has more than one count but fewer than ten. This CDR3 reads CASSLERGGSYEQYF. CDR3 coding DNA: TGTGCCAGCAGCTTGGAAAGGGGAGGCTCCTACGAGCAGTACTTC. The chain links TRBV5-6 to TRBJ2-7; D is perhaps TRBD2 (6 bases). CDR1 and CDR2 (germline): SGHDT, YYEEEE. Trimming shortened V by 0 bases and J by 0 bases, and 10 bases separated the two germline ends. The CDR3 has 15 residues.

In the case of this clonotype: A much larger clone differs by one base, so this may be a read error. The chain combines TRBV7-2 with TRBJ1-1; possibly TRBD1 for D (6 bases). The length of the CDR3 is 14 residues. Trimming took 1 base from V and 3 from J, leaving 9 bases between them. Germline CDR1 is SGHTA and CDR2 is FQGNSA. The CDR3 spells CASSLGGLDTEAFF. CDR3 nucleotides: TGTGCCAGCAGCTTAGGGGGGCTGGACACTGAAGCTTTCTTT.

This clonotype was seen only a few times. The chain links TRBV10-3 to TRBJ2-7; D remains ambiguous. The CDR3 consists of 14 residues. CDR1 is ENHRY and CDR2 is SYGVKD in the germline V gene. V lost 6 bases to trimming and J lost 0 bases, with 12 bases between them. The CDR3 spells CAISEGSSSYEQYF. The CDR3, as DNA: TGTGCCATCAGCGAAGGGTCATCCTCCTACGAGCAGTACTTC.

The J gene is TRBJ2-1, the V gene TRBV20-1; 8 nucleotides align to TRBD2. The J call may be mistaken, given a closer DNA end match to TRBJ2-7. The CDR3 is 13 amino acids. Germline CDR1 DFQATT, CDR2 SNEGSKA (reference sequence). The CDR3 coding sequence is TGCAGTGCTCTGCGGGGGGCCTACAATGAGCAGTACTTC. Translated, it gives CSALRGAYNEQYF.

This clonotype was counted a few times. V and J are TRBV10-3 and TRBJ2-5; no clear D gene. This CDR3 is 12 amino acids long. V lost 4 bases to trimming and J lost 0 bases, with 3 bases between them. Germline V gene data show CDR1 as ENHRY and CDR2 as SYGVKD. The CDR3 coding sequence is TGTGCCATCAGTGCAAACCAAGAGACCCAGTACTTC. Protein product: CAISANQETQYF.

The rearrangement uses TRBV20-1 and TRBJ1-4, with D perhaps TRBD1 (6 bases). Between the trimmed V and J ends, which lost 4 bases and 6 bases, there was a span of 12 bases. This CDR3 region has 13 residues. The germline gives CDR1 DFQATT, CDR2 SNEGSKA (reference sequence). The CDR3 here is CSAKTGLDEKLFF. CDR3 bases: TGCAGTGCTAAAACAGGGCTCGATGAAAAACTGTTTTTT.

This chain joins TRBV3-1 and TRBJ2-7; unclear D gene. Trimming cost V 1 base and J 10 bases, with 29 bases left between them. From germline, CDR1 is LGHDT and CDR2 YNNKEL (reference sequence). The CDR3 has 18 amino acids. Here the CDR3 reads CASSQAGEVVGPEPPQYF. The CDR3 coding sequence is TGTGCCAGCAGCCAAGCAGGTGAAGTAGTCGGTCCGGAGCCTCCCCAGTACTTC.

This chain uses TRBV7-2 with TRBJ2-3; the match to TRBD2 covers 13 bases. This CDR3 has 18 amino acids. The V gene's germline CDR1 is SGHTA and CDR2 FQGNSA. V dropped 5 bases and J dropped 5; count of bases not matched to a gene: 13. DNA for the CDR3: TGTGCCAGCAGCCCCACCTCCGTGGGACTAGCGGGAAGAGATACGCAGTATTTT. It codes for CASSPTSVGLAGRDTQYF. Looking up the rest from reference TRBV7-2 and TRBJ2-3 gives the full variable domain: GAGVSQSPSNKVTEKGKDVELRCDPISGHTALYWYRQSLGQGLEFLIYFQGNSAPDKSGLPSDRFSAERTGGSVSTLTIQRTQQEDSAVYLCASSPTSVGLAGRDTQYFGPGTRLTVL.

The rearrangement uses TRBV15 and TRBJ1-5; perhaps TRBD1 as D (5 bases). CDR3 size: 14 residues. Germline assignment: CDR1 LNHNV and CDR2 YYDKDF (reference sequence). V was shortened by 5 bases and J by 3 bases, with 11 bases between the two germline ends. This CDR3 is CATSARQINQPQHF. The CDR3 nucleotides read TGTGCCACCAGCGCCCGACAGATCAATCAGCCCCAGCATTTT. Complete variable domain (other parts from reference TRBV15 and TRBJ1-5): DAMVIQNPRYQVTQFGKPVTLSCSQTLNHNVMYWYQQKSSQAPKLLFHYYDKDFNNEADTPDNFQSRRPNTSFCFLDIRSPGLGDTAMYLCATSARQINQPQHFGDGTRLSIL.

The CDR3 DNA follows: TGTGCCAGCAATCCACTGGTGGCAGATACGCAGTATTTT. Translation: CASNPLVADTQYF. The rearrangement links TRBV7-2 to TRBJ2-3; D unresolved. V was pared by 7 bases and J by 4 bases, with 12 bases between. This CDR3 is built from 13 residues. In germline, CDR1 is SGHTA, CDR2 FQGNSA.

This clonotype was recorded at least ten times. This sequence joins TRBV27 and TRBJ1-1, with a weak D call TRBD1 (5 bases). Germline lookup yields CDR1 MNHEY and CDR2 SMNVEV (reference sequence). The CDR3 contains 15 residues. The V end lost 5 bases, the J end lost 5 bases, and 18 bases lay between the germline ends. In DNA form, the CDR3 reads TGTGCCAGCAGTCCCACGGGACGGTGGGAGACTGAAGCTTTCTTT. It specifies CASSPTGRWETEAFF.

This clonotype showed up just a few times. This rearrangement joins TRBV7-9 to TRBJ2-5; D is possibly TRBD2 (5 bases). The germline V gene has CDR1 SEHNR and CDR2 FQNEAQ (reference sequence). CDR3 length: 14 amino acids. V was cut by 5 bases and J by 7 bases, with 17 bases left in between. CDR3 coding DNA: TGTGCCAGCAGCCCCCCATGGGAGCTAGGGACCCAGTACTTC. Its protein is CASSPPWELGTQYF.

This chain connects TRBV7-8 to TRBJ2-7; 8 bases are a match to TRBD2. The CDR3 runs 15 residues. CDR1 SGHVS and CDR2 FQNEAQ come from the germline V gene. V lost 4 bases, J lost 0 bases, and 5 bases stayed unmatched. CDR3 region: CASSSIAGTSYEQYF. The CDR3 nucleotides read TGTGCCAGCAGCTCTATAGCGGGAACCTCCTACGAGCAGTACTTC.

CDR3 sequence: CSAKGGNEQFF. The CDR3 nucleotides are TGCAGTGCTAAAGGGGGGAATGAGCAGTTCTTC. The J gene is TRBJ2-1, the V gene TRBV20-1, with D perhaps being TRBD1 or TRBD2 (6 bases each). The germline V gene encodes CDR1 DFQATT and CDR2 SNEGSKA (reference sequence). Between the trimmed V and J ends, which lost 4 bases and 7 bases, there was a span of 8 bases. The length of the CDR3 is 11 residues.

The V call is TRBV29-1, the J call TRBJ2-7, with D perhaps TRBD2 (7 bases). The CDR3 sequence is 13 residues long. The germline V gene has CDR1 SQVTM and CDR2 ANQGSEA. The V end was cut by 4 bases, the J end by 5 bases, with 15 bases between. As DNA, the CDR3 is TGCAGCGTTGGCGGGGGTGACAGGAACGAGCAGTACTTC. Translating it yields CSVGGGDRNEQYF.

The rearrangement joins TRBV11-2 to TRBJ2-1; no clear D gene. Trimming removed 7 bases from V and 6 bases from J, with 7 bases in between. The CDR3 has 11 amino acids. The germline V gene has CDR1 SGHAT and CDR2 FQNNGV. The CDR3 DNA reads TGTGCCAGCAATCTCTTCAATGAGCAGTTCTTC. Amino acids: CASNLFNEQFF.

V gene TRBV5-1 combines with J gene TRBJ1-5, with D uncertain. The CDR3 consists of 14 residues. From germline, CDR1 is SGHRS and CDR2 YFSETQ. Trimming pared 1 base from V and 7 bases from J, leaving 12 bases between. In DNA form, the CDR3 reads TGCGCCAGCAGCTTGAGTGGGGTTGGACAGCCCCAGCATTTT. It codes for CASSLSGVGQPQHF.

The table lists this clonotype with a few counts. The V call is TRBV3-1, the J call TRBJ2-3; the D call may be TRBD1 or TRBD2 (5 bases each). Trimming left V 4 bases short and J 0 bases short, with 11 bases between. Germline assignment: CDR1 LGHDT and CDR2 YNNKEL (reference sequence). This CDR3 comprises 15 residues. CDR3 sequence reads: CASSPQGGSTDTQYF. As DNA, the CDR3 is TGTGCCAGCAGCCCTCAGGGCGGGAGCACAGATACGCAGTATTTT.

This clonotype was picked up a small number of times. The CDR3 DNA follows: TGTGCCAGCAGTTTATCCTGGGCGGCAATTCGGAACATTCAGTACTTC. It yields the protein CASSLSWAAIRNIQYF. This chain connects TRBV27 to TRBJ2-4; the D is unclear. CDR1 MNHEY and CDR2 SMNVEV come from the germline V gene (reference sequence). The V and J ends lost 0 bases and 7 bases respectively, with 16 bases between them. This CDR3 has 16 amino acids.